This record covers a single T cell receptor (beta chain). The CDR3 runs to 11 residues. The germline V and J ends were trimmed by 3 bases and 10 bases, with 10 bases remaining between them. Original data processing: Amplifying reference gene primers gave estimates of nucleated cell counts. Produced via immunoSEQ multiplex PCR; TCRdb's table is partial and in-frame only. D and trimming come from the DNA, and the V and J calls and clone size come from that table. The data show about 130,000 clones, around 86% seen once. This specimen comes from a study of blood T cell repertoires in COVID-19. At the level of the study: Samples came from the United States, Italy and Spain, spanning acute and convalescent COVID-19. T cells, B-cell-depleted T cells, or PBMCs supplied cDNA or gDNA.

The chain couples TRBV12-3 or TRBV12-4 to TRBJ2-7, with a weak D call TRBD1 (5 bases). Sequenced sample: peripheral blood. The sequence came from a man aged 45-60 years with active COVID-19. The CDR3 sequence is CASSFGRAQYF. In DNA, the CDR3 is TGTGCCAGCAGTTTTGGCAGGGCCCAGTACTTC.